This TCR beta chain was obtained from a study of cytomegalovirus exposure and HLA in healthy donors. In the study overall: An early release of data contained tens of millions of unique TCRs, which came from HLA-typed donors.

The PCR employed 60 Vbeta primers together with 13 Jbeta primers. Some clones are missing from TCRdb's copy, which holds only in-frame ones; the method was immunoSEQ multiplex PCR. The data contain 180,000 or so clones, 60% to 80% of them seen just once; the ten biggest clones take up over 13%. The V end lost 2 bases, the J end lost 2 bases, and 10 bases lay between the germline ends. Germline V gene lookup returns CDR1 LNHDA and CDR2 SQIVND (reference sequence). The CDR3 consists of 15 residues. On this clone itself: Its antigen is not known.

Regarding the study as a whole: A later analysis linked a missense variant in DCLRE1C to the trimming of TCR beta V and J genes.

J is TRBJ1-5 and V is TRBV19; weak D call: TRBD1 (5 bases). Sample: PBMCs. The TCR originated in a man aged 45-65 years in good health and CMV-seropositive. CDR3 sequence (DNA): TGTGCCAGTAGTATACAGGGAAGGCGCAATCAGCCCCAGCATTTT. Protein product: CASSIQGRRNQPQHF.